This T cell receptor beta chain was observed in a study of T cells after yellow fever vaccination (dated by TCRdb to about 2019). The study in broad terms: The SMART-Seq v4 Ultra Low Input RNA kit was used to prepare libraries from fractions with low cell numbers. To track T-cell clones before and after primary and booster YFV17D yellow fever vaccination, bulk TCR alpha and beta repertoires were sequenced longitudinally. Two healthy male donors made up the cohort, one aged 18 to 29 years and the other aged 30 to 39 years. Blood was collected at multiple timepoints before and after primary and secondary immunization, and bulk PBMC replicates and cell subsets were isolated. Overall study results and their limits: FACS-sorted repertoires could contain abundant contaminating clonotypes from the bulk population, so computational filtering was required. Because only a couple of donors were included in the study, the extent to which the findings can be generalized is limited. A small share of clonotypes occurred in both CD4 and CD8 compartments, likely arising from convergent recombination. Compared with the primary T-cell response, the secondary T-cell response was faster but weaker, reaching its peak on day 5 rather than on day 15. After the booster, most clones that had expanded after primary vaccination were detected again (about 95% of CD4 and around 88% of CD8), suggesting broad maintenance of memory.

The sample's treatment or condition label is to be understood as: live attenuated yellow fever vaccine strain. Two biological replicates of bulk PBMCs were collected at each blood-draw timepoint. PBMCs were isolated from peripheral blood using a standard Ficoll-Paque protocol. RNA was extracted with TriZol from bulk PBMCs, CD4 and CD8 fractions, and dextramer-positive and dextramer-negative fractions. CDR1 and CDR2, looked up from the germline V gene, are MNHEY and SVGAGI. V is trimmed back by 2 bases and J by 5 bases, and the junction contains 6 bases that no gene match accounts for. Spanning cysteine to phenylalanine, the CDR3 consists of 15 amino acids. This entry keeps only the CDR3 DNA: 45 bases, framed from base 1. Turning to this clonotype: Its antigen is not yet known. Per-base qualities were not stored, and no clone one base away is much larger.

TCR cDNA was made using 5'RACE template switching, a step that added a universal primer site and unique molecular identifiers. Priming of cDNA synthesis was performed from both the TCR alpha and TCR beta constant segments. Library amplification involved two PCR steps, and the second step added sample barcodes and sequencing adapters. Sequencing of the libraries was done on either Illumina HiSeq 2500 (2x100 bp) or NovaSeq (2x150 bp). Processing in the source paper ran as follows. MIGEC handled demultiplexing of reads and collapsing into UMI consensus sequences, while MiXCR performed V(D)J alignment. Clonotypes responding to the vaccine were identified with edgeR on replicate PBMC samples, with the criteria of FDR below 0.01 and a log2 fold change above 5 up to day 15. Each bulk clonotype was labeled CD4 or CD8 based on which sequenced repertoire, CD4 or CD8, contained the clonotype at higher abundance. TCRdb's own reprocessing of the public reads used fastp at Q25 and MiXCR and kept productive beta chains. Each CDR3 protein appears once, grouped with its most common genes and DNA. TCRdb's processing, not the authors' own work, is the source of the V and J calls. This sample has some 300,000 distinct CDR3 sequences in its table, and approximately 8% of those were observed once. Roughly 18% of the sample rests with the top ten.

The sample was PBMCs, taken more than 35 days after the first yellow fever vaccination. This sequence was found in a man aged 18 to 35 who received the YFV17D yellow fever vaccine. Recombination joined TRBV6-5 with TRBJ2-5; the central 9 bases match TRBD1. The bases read TGTGCCAGCAGTTACCGGGGACAGGGTGGTGAGACCCAGTACTTC. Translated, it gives CASSYRGQGGETQYF.